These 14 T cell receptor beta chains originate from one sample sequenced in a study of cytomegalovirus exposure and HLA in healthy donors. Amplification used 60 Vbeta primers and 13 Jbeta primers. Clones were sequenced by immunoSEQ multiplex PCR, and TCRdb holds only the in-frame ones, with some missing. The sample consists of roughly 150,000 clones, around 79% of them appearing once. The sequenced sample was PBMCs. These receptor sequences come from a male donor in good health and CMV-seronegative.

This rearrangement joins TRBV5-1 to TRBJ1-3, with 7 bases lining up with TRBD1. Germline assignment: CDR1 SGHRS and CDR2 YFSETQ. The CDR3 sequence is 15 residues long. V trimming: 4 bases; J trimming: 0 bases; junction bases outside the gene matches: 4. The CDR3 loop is CASSKDRSSGNTIYF. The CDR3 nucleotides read TGCGCCAGCAGCAAGGACAGGAGCTCTGGAAACACCATATATTTT. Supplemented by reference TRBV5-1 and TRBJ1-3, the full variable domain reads KAGVTQTPRYLIKTRGQQVTLSCSPISGHRSVSWYQQTPGQGLQFLFEYFSETQRNKGNFPGRFSGRQFSNSRSEMNVSTLELGDSALYLCASSKDRSSGNTIYFGEGSWLTVV.

The CDR3 protein is CASSLTRTAEDYNSPLHF. DNA for the CDR3: TGTGCCAGCAGTCTCACTCGGACAGCGGAGGATTATAATTCACCCCTCCACTTT. This chain connects TRBV27 to TRBJ1-6; tentatively, D is TRBD1 (6 bases). The CDR3 loop spans 18 amino acids. V was cut by 5 bases and J by 4 bases, with 21 bases left in between. Germline assignment: CDR1 MNHEY and CDR2 SMNVEV (reference sequence).

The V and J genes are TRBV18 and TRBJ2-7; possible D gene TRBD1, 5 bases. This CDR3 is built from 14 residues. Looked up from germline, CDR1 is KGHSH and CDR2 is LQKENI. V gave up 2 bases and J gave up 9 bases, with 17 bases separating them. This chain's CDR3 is CASSPGAQYRRQYF. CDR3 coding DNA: TGTGCCAGCTCACCAGGGGCGCAGTACCGTCGGCAGTACTTC. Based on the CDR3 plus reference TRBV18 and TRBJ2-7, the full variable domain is NAGVMQNPRHLVRRRGQEARLRCSPMKGHSHVYWYRQLPEEGLKFMVYLQKENIIDESGMPKERFSAEFPKEGPSILRIQQVVRGDSAAYFCASSPGAQYRRQYFGPGTRLTVT.

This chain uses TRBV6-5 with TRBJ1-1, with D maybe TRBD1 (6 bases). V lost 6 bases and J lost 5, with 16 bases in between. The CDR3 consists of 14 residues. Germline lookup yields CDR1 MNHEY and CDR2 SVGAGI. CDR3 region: CASRPRTAGTEAFF. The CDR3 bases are TGTGCCAGCAGACCCCGGACAGCGGGGACTGAAGCTTTCTTT.

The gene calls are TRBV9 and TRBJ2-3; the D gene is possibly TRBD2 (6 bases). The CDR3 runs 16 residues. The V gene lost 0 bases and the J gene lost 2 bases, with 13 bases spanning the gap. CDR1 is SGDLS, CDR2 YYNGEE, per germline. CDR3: CASSVGLGTVTDTQYF. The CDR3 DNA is TGTGCCAGCAGCGTAGGACTAGGAACGGTCACAGATACGCAGTATTTT.

Here the CDR3 reads CASSRLLVSKETQYF. CDR3 nucleotide sequence: TGTGCCAGCAGCCGACTACTGGTGTCTAAGGAGACCCAGTACTTC. The chain links TRBV5-4 to TRBJ2-5, with D perhaps matching TRBD2 (5 bases). This CDR3 spans 15 amino acids. Germline assignment: CDR1 SGHNT and CDR2 YYREEE (reference sequence). Trimming pared 4 bases from V and 5 bases from J, leaving 18 bases between.

DNA of the CDR3: TGTGCCAGCAGCGCGACAGGGGGTGTGAACACTGAAGCTTTCTTT. Protein product: CASSATGGVNTEAFF. J is TRBJ1-1 and V is TRBV9; 9 bases are a match to TRBD1. Germline lookup yields CDR1 SGDLS and CDR2 YYNGEE. Unmatched junction bases numbered 3, after V lost 3 bases and J lost 0 bases. The CDR3 spans 15 residues.

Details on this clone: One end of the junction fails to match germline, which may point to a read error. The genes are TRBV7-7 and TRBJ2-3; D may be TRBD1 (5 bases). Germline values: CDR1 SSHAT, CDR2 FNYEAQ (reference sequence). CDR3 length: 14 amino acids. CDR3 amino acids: CASSLRVAGDTQYF. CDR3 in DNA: TGTGCTAGCAGCTTAAGGGTAGCAGGGGATACGCAGTATTTT.

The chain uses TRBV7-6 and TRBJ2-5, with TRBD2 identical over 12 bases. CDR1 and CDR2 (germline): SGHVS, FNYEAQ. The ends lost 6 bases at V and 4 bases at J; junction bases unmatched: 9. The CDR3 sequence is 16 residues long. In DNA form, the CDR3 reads TGTGCCAGCAGTTCCCAGAGACTAGCGGGAGCAGAGACCCAGTACTTC. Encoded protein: CASSSQRLAGAETQYF.

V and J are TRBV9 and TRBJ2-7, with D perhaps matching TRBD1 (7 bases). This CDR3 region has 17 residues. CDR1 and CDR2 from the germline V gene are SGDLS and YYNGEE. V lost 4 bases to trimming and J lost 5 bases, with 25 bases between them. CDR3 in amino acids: CASSPLTGGGEYNEQYF. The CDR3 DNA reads TGTGCCAGCAGCCCTCTCACTGGAGGGGGCGAATACAACGAGCAGTACTTC.

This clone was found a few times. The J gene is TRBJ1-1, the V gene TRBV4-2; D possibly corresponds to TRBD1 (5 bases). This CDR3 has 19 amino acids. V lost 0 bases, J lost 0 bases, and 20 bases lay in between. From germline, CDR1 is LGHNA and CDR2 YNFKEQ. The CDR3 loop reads CASSQEGGGGFRLNTEAFF. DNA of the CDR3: TGTGCCAGCAGCCAAGAGGGCGGGGGGGGATTCCGACTGAACACTGAAGCTTTCTTT.

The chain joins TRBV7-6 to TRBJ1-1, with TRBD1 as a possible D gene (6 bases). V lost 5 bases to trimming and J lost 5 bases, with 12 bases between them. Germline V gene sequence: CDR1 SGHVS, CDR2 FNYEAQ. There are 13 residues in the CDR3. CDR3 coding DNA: TGTGCCAGCAGCGGCCGGGACACAACTGAAGCTTTCTTT. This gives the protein CASSGRDTTEAFF.

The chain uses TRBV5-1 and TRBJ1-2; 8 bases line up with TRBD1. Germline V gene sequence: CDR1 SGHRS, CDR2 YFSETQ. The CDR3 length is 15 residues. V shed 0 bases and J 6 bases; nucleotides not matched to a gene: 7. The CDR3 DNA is TGCGCCAGCAGCTTGGGCGGACAGGGCATCGATGGCTACACCTTC. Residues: CASSLGGQGIDGYTF.

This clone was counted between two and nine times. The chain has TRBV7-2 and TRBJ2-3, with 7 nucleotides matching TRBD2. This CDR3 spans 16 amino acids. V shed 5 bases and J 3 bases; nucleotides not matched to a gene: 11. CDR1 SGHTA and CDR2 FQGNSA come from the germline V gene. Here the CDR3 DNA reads TGTGCCAGCAGCGTCGGGGACTACCACAGGACAGATACGCAGTATTTT. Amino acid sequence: CASSVGDYHRTDTQYF.